This T cell receptor beta chain is drawn from a study of metastatic and nonmetastatic thyroid tumors. Whole-study results and caveats: Significantly higher TCR beta diversity was reportedly seen in malignant thyroid tumors than benign nodules, in blood and tumor.

This clone occurred many times. No antigen is known for it. The authors' processing: CDR3 differences across clinicopathological groups were used to build a distant-metastasis classifier for papillary thyroid cancer. MiXCR was used by TCRdb to re-call the PCR reads. TCRdb, rather than the study authors, made the V and J calls. This repertoire shows about 28,000 clones, 16% found once; its top ten account for about 4.4%. No patient had received any treatment before thyroid surgery. The CDR3 is 17 residues long. Germline-derived CDR1 and CDR2 are DFQATT and SNEGSKA (reference sequence). V dropped 2 bases and J dropped 4 bases, with 21 bases sitting between them.

This rearrangement joins TRBV20-1 to TRBJ2-1; TRBD2 is a possible D gene (6 bases). The sample consisted of blood. The TCR comes from a female donor with papillary thyroid cancer or a benign thyroid nodule (not recorded which). Some clones in this sample may be carry-over from other donors' samples. The CDR3 loop reads CSARPLTGTPQYNEQFF. The CDR3 nucleotides are TGCAGTGCTAGACCACTAACCGGGACTCCCCAATACAATGAGCAGTTCTTC.